Listed below are T cell receptor beta chains from one sample, sequenced in a study of T cell repertoires in ileal Crohn's disease. Some clones are missing from TCRdb's copy, which holds only in-frame ones; the method was immunoSEQ multiplex PCR. The data hold around 5,000 clones, with roughly 80% observed a single time. The sequencing sample was made of ileal tissue. The receptor source for this set is an adult with Crohn's disease. Each CDR3 is given with its conserved first and last residue. A D gene is named only where the DNA matches it firmly. Not all rows give a size; the values are once, few, many and, for expanded clones, a class.

d_call: .
cdr3_length: 15
clone_size: .
j_call: TRBJ1-1
v_call: TRBV6-1
cdr3_nt: TGTGCCAGCAGTGAAAGGGACTCCAAGAACACTGAAGCTTTCTTT
cdr3_aa: CASSERDSKNTEAFF

d_call: TRBD1
cdr3_length: 12
clone_size: .
j_call: TRBJ2-3
v_call: TRBV29-1
cdr3_nt: TGCAGTTTCCGGGACAGTACAGATACGCAGTATTTT
cdr3_aa: CSFRDSTDTQYF

d_call: TRBD1
cdr3_length: 14
clone_size: .
j_call: TRBJ2-7
v_call: TRBV6-6
cdr3_nt: TGTGCCAGCGGGGGACAGTCGGATGCCTACGAGCAGTACTTC
cdr3_aa: CASGGQSDAYEQYF

d_call: TRBD1
cdr3_length: 15
clone_size: .
j_call: TRBJ2-1
v_call: TRBV15
cdr3_nt: TGTGCCACCAGCCTGGGACAGGGAGCCTACAATGAGCAGTTCTTC
cdr3_aa: CATSLGQGAYNEQFF

d_call: TRBD2
cdr3_length: 14
clone_size: once
j_call: TRBJ2-1
v_call: TRBV2
cdr3_nt: TGTGCCGGACAGACTAGCGGGGTTTACAATGAGCAGTTCTTC
cdr3_aa: CAGQTSGVYNEQFF

d_call: TRBD1
cdr3_length: 18
clone_size: once
j_call: TRBJ1-4
v_call: TRBV27
cdr3_nt: TGTGCCAGCACCGTACCGCCCGGGACAGATGCAACTAATGAAAAACTGTTTTTT
cdr3_aa: CASTVPPGTDATNEKLFF

d_call: .
cdr3_length: 15
clone_size: few
j_call: TRBJ2-1
v_call: TRBV7-2
cdr3_nt: TGTGCCAGCAGCTTAGGGCAGGGCACCTACAATGAGCAGTTCTTC
cdr3_aa: CASSLGQGTYNEQFF

d_call: TRBD1
cdr3_length: 15
clone_size: few
j_call: TRBJ2-7
v_call: TRBV30
cdr3_nt: TGTGCCTGGAGTGTACCCGGGACAGACTACTACGAGCAGTACTTC
cdr3_aa: CAWSVPGTDYYEQYF

d_call: .
cdr3_length: 14
clone_size: .
j_call: TRBJ1-2
v_call: TRBV5-1
cdr3_nt: TGCGCCAGCAGCTTGGGACAGATTAGTAGAGGCTACACCTTC
cdr3_aa: CASSLGQISRGYTF

d_call: TRBD2
cdr3_length: 17
clone_size: .
j_call: TRBJ2-3
v_call: TRBV18
cdr3_nt: TGTGCCAGCTCACCACCGTCAGCGGGGGTTAGCACAGATACGCAGTATTTT
cdr3_aa: CASSPPSAGVSTDTQYF

d_call: .
cdr3_length: 12
clone_size: .
j_call: TRBJ2-1
v_call: TRBV5-1
cdr3_nt: TGCGCCAGCAGCATTAGCGGTAGTGAGCAGTTCTTC
cdr3_aa: CASSISGSEQFF

d_call: .
cdr3_length: 13
clone_size: .
j_call: TRBJ1-5
v_call: TRBV6-6
cdr3_nt: TGTGCCAGCAGTTACTCGGAGGGGCAGCCCCAGCATTTT
cdr3_aa: CASSYSEGQPQHF

d_call: TRBD2
cdr3_length: 17
clone_size: .
j_call: TRBJ2-5
v_call: TRBV2
cdr3_nt: TGTGCCAGCAGTGACTCTTTAGCGGGGGGGGCCGGAGAGACCCAGTACTTC
cdr3_aa: CASSDSLAGGAGETQYF

d_call: .
cdr3_length: 13
clone_size: few
j_call: TRBJ1-1
v_call: TRBV5-1
cdr3_nt: TGCGCCAGCAGCCTAATACTGGACACTGAAGCTTTCTTT
cdr3_aa: CASSLILDTEAFF

d_call: .
cdr3_length: 16
clone_size: .
j_call: TRBJ2-5
v_call: TRBV7-9
cdr3_nt: TGTGCCAGCAGCTTAGAGGGTAGCGGAGGTCAAGAGACCCAGTACTTC
cdr3_aa: CASSLEGSGGQETQYF

d_call: .
cdr3_length: 15
clone_size: .
j_call: TRBJ1-1
v_call: TRBV28
cdr3_nt: TGTGCCAGCAGTTTGGCAGGGGCCATGAACACTGAAGCTTTCTTT
cdr3_aa: CASSLAGAMNTEAFF